This T cell receptor beta chain was retrieved from a study of cytomegalovirus exposure and HLA in healthy donors. Study observations and caveats: The authors listed some 160 TCR beta chains as cytomegalovirus-associated.

This CDR3 contains 16 residues. CDR1 and CDR2 from the germline V gene are SGHDT and YYEEEE. Deletions cut 0 bases from V and 1 base from J, with 13 bases between. It was with 60 Vbeta and 13 Jbeta primers that the PCR ran. Only in-frame clones appear in the TCRdb table, and some are missing; sequencing was by immunoSEQ multiplex PCR. The data show about 130,000 clones, roughly 78% seen once. This clone was recorded only once. The antigen is unknown. The sequence was obtained from a man aged 25 to 40 in good health and CMV-seronegative. Material for sequencing was PBMCs. The rearrangement uses TRBV5-6 and TRBJ1-1; D is uncertain. CDR3 loop: CASSLATGLPNTEAFF. The DNA for the CDR3 is TGTGCCAGCAGCTTGGCCACCGGACTTCCGAACACTGAAGCTTTCTTT.